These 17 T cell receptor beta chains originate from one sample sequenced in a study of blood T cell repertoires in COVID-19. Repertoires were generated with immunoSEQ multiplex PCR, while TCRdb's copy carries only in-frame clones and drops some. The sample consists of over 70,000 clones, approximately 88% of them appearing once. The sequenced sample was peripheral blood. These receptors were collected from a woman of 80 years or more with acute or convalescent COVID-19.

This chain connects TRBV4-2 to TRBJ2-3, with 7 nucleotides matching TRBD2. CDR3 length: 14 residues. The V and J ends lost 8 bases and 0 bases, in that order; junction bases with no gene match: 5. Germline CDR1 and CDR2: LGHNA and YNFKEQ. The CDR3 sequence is CASGTSVSTDTQYF. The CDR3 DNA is TGTGCCAGCGGTACTAGCGTAAGCACAGATACGCAGTATTTT.

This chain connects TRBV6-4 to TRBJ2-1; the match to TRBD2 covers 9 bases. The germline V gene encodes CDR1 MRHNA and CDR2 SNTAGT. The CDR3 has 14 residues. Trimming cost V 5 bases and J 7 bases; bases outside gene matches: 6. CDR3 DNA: TGTGCCAGCAGTCTGCGGGGGGGCCTAAATGAGCAGTTCTTC. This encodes CASSLRGGLNEQFF.

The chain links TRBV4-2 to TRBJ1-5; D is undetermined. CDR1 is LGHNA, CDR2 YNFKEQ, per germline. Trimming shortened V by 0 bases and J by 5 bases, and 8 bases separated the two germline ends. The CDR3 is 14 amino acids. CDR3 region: CASSQDRGDQPQHF. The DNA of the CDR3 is TGTGCCAGCAGCCAAGATCGAGGAGATCAGCCCCAGCATTTT.

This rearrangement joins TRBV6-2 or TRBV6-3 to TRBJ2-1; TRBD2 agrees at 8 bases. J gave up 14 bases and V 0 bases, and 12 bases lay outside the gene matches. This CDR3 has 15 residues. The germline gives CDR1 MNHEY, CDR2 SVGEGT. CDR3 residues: CASSYSGVAGHKEFF. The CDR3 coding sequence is TGTGCCAGCAGTTACTCGGGGGTAGCGGGGCACAAGGAGTTCTTC.

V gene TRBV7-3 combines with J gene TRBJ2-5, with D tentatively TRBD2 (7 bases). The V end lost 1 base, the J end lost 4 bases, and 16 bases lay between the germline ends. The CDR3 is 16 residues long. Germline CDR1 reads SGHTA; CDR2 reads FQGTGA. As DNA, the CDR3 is TGTGCCAGCAGCTTAATGGCGGGGGCGGGTGTAGAGACCCAGTACTTC. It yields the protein CASSLMAGAGVETQYF.

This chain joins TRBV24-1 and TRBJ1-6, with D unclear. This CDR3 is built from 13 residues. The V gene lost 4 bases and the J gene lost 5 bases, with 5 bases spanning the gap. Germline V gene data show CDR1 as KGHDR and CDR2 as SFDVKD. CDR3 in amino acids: CATSEPDNSPLHF. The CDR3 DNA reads TGTGCCACCAGTGAGCCAGATAATTCACCCCTCCACTTT.

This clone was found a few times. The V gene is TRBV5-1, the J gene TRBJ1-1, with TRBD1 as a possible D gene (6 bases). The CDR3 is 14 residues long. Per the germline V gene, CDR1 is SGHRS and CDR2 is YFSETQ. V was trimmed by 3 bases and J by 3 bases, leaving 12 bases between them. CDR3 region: CASSWRGADTEAFF. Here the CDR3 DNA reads TGCGCCAGCAGCTGGCGGGGGGCGGACACTGAAGCTTTCTTT.

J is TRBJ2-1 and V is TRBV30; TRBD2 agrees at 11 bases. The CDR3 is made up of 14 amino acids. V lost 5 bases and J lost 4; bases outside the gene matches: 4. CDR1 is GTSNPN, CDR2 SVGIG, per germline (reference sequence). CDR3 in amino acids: CAWSGTSGYNEQFF. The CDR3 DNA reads TGTGCCTGGTCCGGGACTAGCGGTTACAATGAGCAGTTCTTC.

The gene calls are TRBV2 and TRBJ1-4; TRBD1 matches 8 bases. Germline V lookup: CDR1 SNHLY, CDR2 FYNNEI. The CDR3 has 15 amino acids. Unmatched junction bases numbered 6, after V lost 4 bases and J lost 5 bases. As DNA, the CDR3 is TGTGCCAGCAGTGTGACAGGGGCCAAGAATGAAAAACTGTTTTTT. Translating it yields CASSVTGAKNEKLFF.

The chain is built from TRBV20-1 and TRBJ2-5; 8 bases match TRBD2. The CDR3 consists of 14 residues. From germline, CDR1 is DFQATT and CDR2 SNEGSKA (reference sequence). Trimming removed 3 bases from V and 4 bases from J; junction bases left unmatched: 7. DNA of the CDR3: TGCAGTGCTAGTGTACGGGGGGGCCGAGAGACCCAGTACTTC. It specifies CSASVRGGRETQYF.

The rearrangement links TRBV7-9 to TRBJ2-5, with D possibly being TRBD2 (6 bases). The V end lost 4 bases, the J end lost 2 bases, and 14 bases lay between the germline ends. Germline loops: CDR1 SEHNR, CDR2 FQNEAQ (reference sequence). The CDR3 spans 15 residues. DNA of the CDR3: TGTGCCAGCAGCTCGGACGGAGGGTCGCAAGAGACCCAGTACTTC. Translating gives CASSSDGGSQETQYF.

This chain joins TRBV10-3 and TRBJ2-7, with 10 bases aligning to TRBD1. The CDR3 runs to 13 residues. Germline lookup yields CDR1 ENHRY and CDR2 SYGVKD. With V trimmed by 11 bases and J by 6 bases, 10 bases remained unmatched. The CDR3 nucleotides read TGTGCCTGCAGGGGGACAGGGGATTTCGAGCAGTACTTC. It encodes CACRGTGDFEQYF.

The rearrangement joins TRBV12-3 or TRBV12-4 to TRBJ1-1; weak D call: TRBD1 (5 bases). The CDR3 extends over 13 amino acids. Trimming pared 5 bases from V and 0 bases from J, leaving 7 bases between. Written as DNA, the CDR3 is TGTGCCAGCAGTGTACAGGTGAACACTGAAGCTTTCTTT. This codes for CASSVQVNTEAFF.

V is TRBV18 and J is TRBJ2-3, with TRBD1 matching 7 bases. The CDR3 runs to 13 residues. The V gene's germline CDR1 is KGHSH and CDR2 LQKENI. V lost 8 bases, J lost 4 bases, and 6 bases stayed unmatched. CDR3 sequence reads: CASKGAGPDTQYF. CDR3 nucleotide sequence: TGTGCCAGCAAGGGGGCGGGTCCAGATACGCAGTATTTT.

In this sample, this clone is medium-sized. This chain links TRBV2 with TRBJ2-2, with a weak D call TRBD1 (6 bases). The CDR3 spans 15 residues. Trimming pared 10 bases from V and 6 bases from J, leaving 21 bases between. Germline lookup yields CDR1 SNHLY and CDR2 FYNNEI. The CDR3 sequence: CATYPTGSESGELFF. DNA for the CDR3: TGTGCCACCTATCCTACAGGGAGTGAGTCCGGGGAGCTGTTTTTT. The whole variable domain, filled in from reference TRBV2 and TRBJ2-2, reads EPEVTQTPSHQVTQMGQEVILRCVPISNHLYFYWYRQILGQKVEFLVSFYNNEISEKSEIFDDQFSVERPDGSNFTLKIRSTKLEDSAMYFCATYPTGSESGELFFGEGSRLTVL.

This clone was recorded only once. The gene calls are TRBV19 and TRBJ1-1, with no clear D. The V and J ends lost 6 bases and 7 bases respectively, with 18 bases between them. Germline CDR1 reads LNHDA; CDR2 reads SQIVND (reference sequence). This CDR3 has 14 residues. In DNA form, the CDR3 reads TGTGCCAGTAGACCCTTCGACACATTCCTTGAAGCTTTCTTT. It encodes CASRPFDTFLEAFF.

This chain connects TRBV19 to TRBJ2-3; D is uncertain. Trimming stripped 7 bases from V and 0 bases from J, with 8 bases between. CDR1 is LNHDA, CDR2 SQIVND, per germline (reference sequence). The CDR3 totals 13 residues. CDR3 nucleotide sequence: TGTGCCAGTAATGGCGGTAGCACAGATACGCAGTATTTT. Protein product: CASNGGSTDTQYF.